A single sample is the source of the 29 T cell receptor beta chains below, sequenced in a study of T cells in localized non-small cell lung cancer. Profiled with immunoSEQ multiplex PCR; TCRdb holds only in-frame clones, not every one. Of approximately 40,000 clones in the sample, roughly 86% were seen once. The material was peripheral blood, obtained before any cancer treatment. The receptors were sampled from a man aged 18 to 55 with stage I lung adenocarcinoma.

The chain joins TRBV7-2 to TRBJ2-7, with 8 bases fitting TRBD2. CDR1 and CDR2 (germline): SGHTA, FQGNSA. V gave up 4 bases and J gave up 3 bases; unmatched junction bases: 2. The CDR3 consists of 13 residues. CDR3 sequence (DNA): TGTGCCAGCAGCTCCGCGGGGGGCTACGAGCAGTACTTC. This gives the protein CASSSAGGYEQYF.

The V and J genes are TRBV19 and TRBJ2-1; perhaps D is TRBD1 or TRBD2 (6 bases each). Germline-derived CDR1 and CDR2 are LNHDA and SQIVND (reference sequence). The germline V and J ends were trimmed by 3 bases and 7 bases, with 16 bases remaining between them. There are 15 residues in the CDR3. CDR3 bases: TGTGCCAGTAGTATCTACGGGGGCTTAGGGAATGAGCAGTTCTTC. Translating it yields CASSIYGGLGNEQFF.

This chain links TRBV9 with TRBJ1-4, with D possibly TRBD1 on 6 matching bases. Germline assignment: CDR1 SGDLS and CDR2 YYNGEE. Trimming took 1 base from V and 5 from J, leaving 9 bases between them. There are 14 residues in the CDR3. The CDR3 DNA reads TGTGCCAGCAGCGTATCAGGGGAGAATGAAAAACTGTTTTTT. Protein sequence: CASSVSGENEKLFF. The whole variable domain, remainder taken from reference TRBV9 and TRBJ1-4, is DSGVTQTPKHLITATGQRVTLRCSPRSGDLSVYWYQQSLDQGLQFLIQYYNGEERAKGNILERFSAQQFPDLHSELNLSSLELGDSALYFCASSVSGENEKLFFGSGTQLSVL.

This clone was picked up a small number of times. V gene TRBV5-6 combines with J gene TRBJ1-6; perhaps TRBD1 as D (5 bases). Between the trimmed V and J ends, which lost 4 bases and 14 bases, there was a span of 19 bases. CDR1 is SGHDT, CDR2 YYEEEE, per germline. This CDR3 spans 14 amino acids. DNA of the CDR3: TGTGCCAGCAGCCCACCGGGGCTGCCGTCGGCCCTCCACTTT. Residues: CASSPPGLPSALHF.

The chain links TRBV5-4 to TRBJ2-1, with a weak D call TRBD2 (6 bases). The CDR3 sequence is 12 residues long. CDR1 SGHNT and CDR2 YYREEE come from the germline V gene (reference sequence). V lost 1 base, J lost 8 bases, and 7 bases lay in between. CDR3 region: CASSLWGDEQFF. As DNA, the CDR3 is TGTGCCAGCAGCTTGTGGGGGGATGAGCAGTTCTTC.

V usage is TRBV5-6 and J usage is TRBJ1-2, with 8 positions matching TRBD1. The CDR3 consists of 16 residues. CDR1 and CDR2 (germline): SGHDT, YYEEEE. The V segment lost 0 bases and the J segment 3 bases; nucleotides outside the gene matches: 7. The CDR3 DNA sequence: TGTGCCAGCAGCTTGGGACATACAGGGGGGGACTATGGCTACACCTTC. It translates to CASSLGHTGGDYGYTF.

This chain uses TRBV27 with TRBJ1-2; D might be TRBD1 (6 bases). CDR1 and CDR2 (germline): MNHEY, SMNVEV (reference sequence). The CDR3 covers 13 residues. V lost 10 bases, J lost 2 bases, and 14 bases lay in between. The CDR3 loop is CATQGGGNYGYTF. As DNA, the CDR3 is TGTGCCACCCAAGGAGGGGGGAACTATGGCTACACCTTC.

This sequence joins TRBV5-6 and TRBJ1-5; D not certain. The CDR3 has 13 amino acids. Germline V gene lookup returns CDR1 SGHDT and CDR2 YYEEEE. V lost 3 bases, J lost 4 bases, and 8 bases lay in between. Here the CDR3 reads CASSSLGNQPQHF. CDR3 DNA sequence: TGTGCCAGCAGCTCCTTGGGGAATCAGCCCCAGCATTTT.

This clone showed up just a few times. The chain has TRBV27 and TRBJ2-7, with 7 bases matching TRBD2. The germline gives CDR1 MNHEY, CDR2 SMNVEV (reference sequence). CDR3 length: 14 residues. The V gene end was trimmed by 7 bases and the J gene end by 6 bases; junction bases not matched to a gene: 12. For the CDR3, the DNA is TGTGCCAGCACTCAGCGGGGCGGAAACGTCGAGCAGTACTTC. Translation gives CASTQRGGNVEQYF.

The CDR3 region is CASILGAMGNTEAFF. The CDR3 DNA reads as TGTGCCAGTATACTAGGGGCAATGGGGAACACTGAAGCTTTCTTT. The chain employs TRBV19 and TRBJ1-1, with D tentatively TRBD1 (5 bases). V shed 7 bases and J shed 1 base, with 16 bases lying between them. Per the germline V gene, CDR1 is LNHDA and CDR2 is SQIVND (reference sequence). This CDR3 has 15 residues.

The rearrangement joins TRBV27 to TRBJ2-2; 7 nucleotides align to TRBD1. The CDR3 totals 14 residues. V lost 5 bases and J lost 4; bases outside the gene matches: 4. CDR1 is MNHEY and CDR2 is SMNVEV in the germline V gene (reference sequence). Here the CDR3 DNA reads TGTGCCAGCAGTCCGGACAGGCGCACCGGGGAGCTGTTTTTT. Its translation is CASSPDRRTGELFF.

The chain employs TRBV28 and TRBJ1-1; the D is unclear. In germline, CDR1 is MDHEN, CDR2 SYDVKM. V was cut by 2 bases and J by 10 bases, with 14 bases left in between. The CDR3 extends over 13 amino acids. DNA of the CDR3: TGTGCCAGCAGTTTACACGCCGAGAAGGTAGCTTTCTTT. Encoded protein: CASSLHAEKVAFF.

The chain joins TRBV19 to TRBJ2-3; 10 bases are shared with TRBD1. The CDR3 spans 15 residues. Per the germline V gene, CDR1 is LNHDA and CDR2 is SQIVND (reference sequence). With 6 bases clipped from V and 6 bases from J, the junction kept 9 bases outside the gene matches. CDR3 DNA sequence: TGTGCCAGTAGCCCCCGGGACAGGGGCGCGGATACGCAGTATTTT. Protein: CASSPRDRGADTQYF.

The chain joins TRBV15 to TRBJ1-5; TRBD1 matches at 10 bases. Germline V lookup: CDR1 LNHNV, CDR2 YYDKDF (reference sequence). The V gene end was trimmed by 0 bases and the J gene end by 7 bases; junction bases not matched to a gene: 9. The CDR3 runs 17 residues. The CDR3 loop is CATSRDRGGTGAQPQHF. The CDR3 nucleotides read TGTGCCACCAGCAGAGATAGGGGGGGGACAGGGGCCCAGCCCCAGCATTTT. The full variable domain, its missing parts supplied by reference TRBV15 and TRBJ1-5, is DAMVIQNPRYQVTQFGKPVTLSCSQTLNHNVMYWYQQKSSQAPKLLFHYYDKDFNNEADTPDNFQSRRPNTSFCFLDIRSPGLGDTAMYLCATSRDRGGTGAQPQHFGDGTRLSIL.

The V and J genes are TRBV15 and TRBJ2-1; maybe TRBD2 (6 bases). V was clipped by 0 bases and J by 6 bases, with 15 bases between them. CDR1 and CDR2 from the germline V gene are LNHNV and YYDKDF (reference sequence). CDR3 length equals 16 residues. This chain's CDR3 is CATSRDYGGRGNEQFF. The DNA for the CDR3 is TGTGCCACCAGCAGAGATTACGGGGGAAGAGGCAATGAGCAGTTCTTC.

This chain connects TRBV7-2 to TRBJ1-1, with no clear D. Per the germline V gene, CDR1 is SGHTA and CDR2 is FQGNSA. The CDR3 spans 14 residues. The germline V and J ends were trimmed by 1 base and 2 bases, with 8 bases remaining between them. CDR3 loop: CASSLDGKNTEAFF. DNA of the CDR3: TGTGCCAGCAGCTTAGACGGGAAAAACACTGAAGCTTTCTTT.

The chain uses TRBV5-1 and TRBJ2-1, with D possibly being TRBD1 or TRBD2 (5 bases each). The CDR3 extends over 15 amino acids. Trimming left V 7 bases short and J 7 bases short, with 21 bases between. Germline V gene data show CDR1 as SGHRS and CDR2 as YFSETQ. For the CDR3, the DNA is TGCGCCAGCGCGTGGTCTGGGGGAGTAGGGAATGAGCAGTTCTTC. It codes for CASAWSGGVGNEQFF.

J is TRBJ2-1 and V is TRBV7-3, with D perhaps TRBD2 (5 bases). The V gene lost 3 bases and the J gene lost 5 bases, with 14 bases spanning the gap. CDR1 is SGHTA, CDR2 FQGTGA, per germline. The CDR3 is 15 residues long. The CDR3 DNA reads as TGTGCCAGCAGCTTTGACTTAGCGCCCCACAATGAGCAGTTCTTC. Protein sequence: CASSFDLAPHNEQFF.

V usage is TRBV6-1 and J usage is TRBJ2-3; 8 bases are a match to TRBD2. This CDR3 comprises 12 residues. The germline CDR1 and CDR2 sequences are MNHNS and SASEGT. The CDR3 reads CTTGGAVNTQYF. The CDR3 DNA sequence: TGTACTACCGGGGGGGCCGTAAATACGCAGTATTTT.

This sequence joins TRBV6-5 and TRBJ2-5; D possibly corresponds to TRBD1 (6 bases). This CDR3 is 15 amino acids long. The germline V gene encodes CDR1 MNHEY and CDR2 SVGAGI. The V end lost 6 bases, the J end lost 4 bases, and 18 bases lay between the germline ends. This chain's CDR3 is CASRLQGWGRETQYF. DNA of the CDR3: TGTGCCAGCAGGCTACAGGGATGGGGTCGAGAGACCCAGTACTTC.

The genes are TRBV5-1 and TRBJ1-2, with a possible D match to TRBD1 (5 bases). The CDR3 has 14 amino acids. The V and J ends lost 2 bases and 2 bases respectively, with 10 bases between them. Germline values: CDR1 SGHRS, CDR2 YFSETQ. CDR3 protein: CASSFDRANYGYTF. For the CDR3, the DNA is TGCGCCAGCAGCTTCGACAGAGCAAACTATGGCTACACCTTC.

V and J are TRBV18 and TRBJ2-1; TRBD1 matches at 9 bases. The V and J ends lost 2 bases and 8 bases, in that order; junction bases with no gene match: 10. The CDR3 is 16 residues long. The V gene's germline CDR1 is KGHSH and CDR2 LQKENI. This CDR3 is CASSPMTGTGNHEQFF. The CDR3 DNA is TGTGCCAGCTCACCAATGACCGGGACAGGGAACCATGAGCAGTTCTTC.

The rearrangement links TRBV7-2 to TRBJ1-2; D is unclear. V was clipped by 0 bases and J by 4 bases, with 6 bases between them. This CDR3 is built from 13 residues. Looked up from germline, CDR1 is SGHTA and CDR2 is FQGNSA. The CDR3 nucleotides are TGTGCCAGCAGCTTAGCGTATGCCTATGGCTACACCTTC. Translated, it gives CASSLAYAYGYTF.

The rearrangement uses TRBV30 and TRBJ2-7; TRBD2 matches 7 bases. Germline V gene sequence: CDR1 GTSNPN, CDR2 SVGIG (reference sequence). With 2 bases clipped from V and 3 bases from J, the junction kept 7 bases outside the gene matches. This CDR3 region has 14 residues. In nucleotides, the CDR3 is TGTGCCTGGAGTAAGTCGGGCGGGGGCTACGAGCAGTACTTC. Translated, it gives CAWSKSGGGYEQYF.

The chain employs TRBV5-4 and TRBJ1-2; TRBD1 agrees at 8 bases. The junction had 5 bases not matched to a gene; V was cut back by 4 bases and J by 3 bases. The CDR3 extends over 14 amino acids. CDR1 is SGHNT and CDR2 is YYREEE in the germline V gene (reference sequence). The CDR3 DNA is TGTGCCAGCAGCGGAAACAGGGGGGACTATGGCTACACCTTC. Encoded protein: CASSGNRGDYGYTF.

The V call is TRBV19, the J call TRBJ2-1; 9 nucleotides match TRBD2. Germline CDR1 and CDR2: LNHDA and SQIVND (reference sequence). Losses at the gene ends were 5 bases for V and 10 bases for J; bases not matched to a gene: 12. The CDR3 contains 15 residues. The CDR3 DNA follows: TGTGCCAGTAGTTGGGGTAGCGGGGGTTCAAGGGAGCAGTTCTTC. This sequence encodes CASSWGSGGSREQFF.

CDR3 in DNA: TGTGCCAGTAGTCAGAGACTCGCAACTAATGAAAAACTGTTTTTT. Protein product: CASSQRLATNEKLFF. The V and J genes are TRBV19 and TRBJ1-4, with D unresolved. The ends were cut back, 5 bases at V and 0 bases at J, with 10 bases in the middle. CDR1 LNHDA and CDR2 SQIVND come from the germline V gene (reference sequence). The CDR3 is made up of 15 amino acids.

The V gene is TRBV18, the J gene TRBJ2-7; D uncertain. This CDR3 is built from 13 residues. CDR1 KGHSH and CDR2 LQKENI come from the germline V gene. Trimming stripped 4 bases from V and 2 bases from J, with 9 bases between. As DNA, the CDR3 is TGTGCCAGCTCACGAGAGGTAACCTACGAGCAGTACTTC. This codes for CASSREVTYEQYF. Full variable domain (missing parts from reference TRBV18 and TRBJ2-7): NAGVMQNPRHLVRRRGQEARLRCSPMKGHSHVYWYRQLPEEGLKFMVYLQKENIIDESGMPKERFSAEFPKEGPSILRIQQVVRGDSAAYFCASSREVTYEQYFGPGTRLTVT.

This clone appeared a few times. The chain joins TRBV11-2 to TRBJ1-1; 7 nucleotides align to TRBD1. The CDR3 totals 16 residues. The V gene end was trimmed by 1 base and the J gene end by 1 base; junction bases not matched to a gene: 6. CDR1 SGHAT and CDR2 FQNNGV come from the germline V gene. The CDR3 spells CASSLVMGQPNTEAFF. The CDR3, as DNA: TGTGCCAGCAGCTTAGTTATGGGACAGCCGAACACTGAAGCTTTCTTT.